The source of this TCR beta chain is a study of T cell responses to AZD1222 COVID-19 vaccine. Study results and caveats: Spike was spanned by vaccine-associated CD4 TCRs, with dominance at 160-218 and 743-854. Breadth and depth of Spike-specific TCRs rose after two AZD1222 doses. Repertoire sampling occurred only after the peak T cell response.

CDR3 length: 14 residues. V lost 8 bases to trimming and J lost 5 bases, with 16 bases between them. Germline loops: CDR1 SNHLY, CDR2 FYNNEI. TCRdb keeps only in-frame clones here, not all; method: immunoSEQ multiplex PCR. This repertoire shows 140,000 to 150,000 clones, 90% to 95% found once; its top ten account for under 10%. Note on this clone: Antigen unknown.

This rearrangement joins TRBV2 to TRBJ2-1; D is perhaps TRBD1 (6 bases). The sequence derives from an adult in good health. This sample comprised peripheral blood, obtained on day 0 of AZD1222 vaccination. CDR3 sequence: CASGEGGANNEQFF. As DNA, the CDR3 is TGTGCCAGCGGAGAAGGGGGTGCCAACAATGAGCAGTTCTTC.